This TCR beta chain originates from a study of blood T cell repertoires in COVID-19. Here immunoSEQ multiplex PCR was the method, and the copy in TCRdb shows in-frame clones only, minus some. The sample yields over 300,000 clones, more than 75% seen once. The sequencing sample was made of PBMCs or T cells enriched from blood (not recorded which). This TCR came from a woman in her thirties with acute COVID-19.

CDR3 residues: CSAAQNGVRTEAFF. CDR3 in DNA: TGCAGCGCCGCCCAAAACGGGGTTCGGACTGAAGCTTTCTTT. The chain couples TRBV29-1 to TRBJ1-1; D is uncertain. Trimming took 7 bases from V and 5 from J, leaving 20 bases between them. CDR1 and CDR2 (germline): SQVTM, ANQGSEA. The CDR3 extends over 14 amino acids.